The 18 T cell receptor beta chains in this list originate from one sample, sequenced in a study of identical twins. In TCRdb, the 5' RACE reads were re-called with MiXCR into one record per CDR3 protein. The sample has 690,000 or so distinct CDR3 sequences; roughly 6% are singletons. Sequencing was performed on naive T cells sorted from blood. Receptors originate from a man aged 18 to 35 in good health.

There are many counts of this clonotype. The CDR3 sequence: CASSGLARLPFYEQYF. The CDR3 DNA reads TGTGCCAGCAGTGGACTAGCCCGACTTCCCTTCTACGAGCAGTACTTC. The rearrangement links TRBV6-1 to TRBJ2-7; TRBD2 matches 7 bases. CDR1 is MNHNS, CDR2 SASEGT, per germline. The CDR3 extends over 16 amino acids. J lost 3 bases, V lost 4 bases, and 12 bases had no gene match.

This clonotype has a count of ten or more. This sequence joins TRBV27 and TRBJ1-1; weak D call: TRBD1 (5 bases). The germline V gene encodes CDR1 MNHEY and CDR2 SMNVEV (reference sequence). V was shortened by 5 bases and J by 1 base, with 14 bases between the two germline ends. This CDR3 comprises 15 residues. The DNA of the CDR3 is TGTGCCAGCAGTCACAGGATAATCGCGAACACTGAAGCTTTCTTT. Encoded protein: CASSHRIIANTEAFF.

This clonotype was counted many times. V and J are TRBV6-2 or TRBV6-3 and TRBJ2-7; 7 bases are shared with TRBD2. Germline CDR1 MNHEY, CDR2 SVGEGT. There are 16 residues in the CDR3. Trimming cost V 2 bases and J 2 bases; bases outside gene matches: 9. This chain's CDR3 is CASSYLPLAWAYEQYF. For the CDR3, the DNA is TGTGCCAGCAGTTACCTCCCACTAGCGTGGGCCTACGAGCAGTACTTC.

This clonotype turned up a few times. The V and J genes are TRBV20-1 and TRBJ2-1; the match to TRBD1 covers 7 bases. J lost 7 bases, V lost 5 bases, and 5 bases had no gene match. Per germline, CDR1 DFQATT and CDR2 SNEGSKA (reference sequence). This CDR3 comprises 12 residues. The CDR3 DNA is TGCAGTGCTTCCTACAGGGGAAATGAGCAGTTCTTC. Residues: CSASYRGNEQFF.

This clonotype was recorded a few times. The J gene is TRBJ1-4, the V gene TRBV6-5; no reliable D call. Germline CDR1 reads MNHEY; CDR2 reads SVGAGI. Trimming stripped 5 bases from V and 11 bases from J, with 18 bases between. There are 14 residues in the CDR3. The CDR3 sequence is CASSHIGFGGKLFF. CDR3 coding DNA: TGTGCCAGCAGTCACATTGGCTTCGGAGGGAAACTGTTTTTT.

At least ten counts were recorded for this clonotype. The chain is built from TRBV13 and TRBJ2-5; 7 nucleotides line up with TRBD1. There are 14 residues in the CDR3. The junction had 8 bases not matched to a gene; V was cut back by 5 bases and J by 5 bases. Looked up from germline, CDR1 is PRHDT and CDR2 is FYEKMQ (reference sequence). The CDR3 reads CASSVTGAGETQYF. CDR3 DNA sequence: TGTGCCAGCAGCGTTACAGGGGCTGGGGAGACCCAGTACTTC.

This clonotype has at least ten counts. This CDR3 is CASSLQSGLAGEQFF. The CDR3, as DNA: TGTGCCAGCAGCTTGCAGTCCGGACTAGCGGGGGAGCAGTTCTTC. The gene calls are TRBV5-5 and TRBJ2-1; TRBD2 aligns across 12 bases. V lost 1 base, J lost 10 bases, and 6 bases stayed unmatched. Germline loops: CDR1 SGHKS, CDR2 YYEKEE (reference sequence). This CDR3 is built from 15 residues.

This clonotype appeared many times. The CDR3 DNA reads TGTGCCCCCAAGGGCGTGTTCTTC. It codes for CAPKGVFF. This rearrangement joins TRBV6-4 to TRBJ2-1; D gene ambiguous. The CDR3 has 8 residues. From germline, CDR1 is MRHNA and CDR2 SNTAGT. V gave up 11 bases and J gave up 15 bases, with 11 bases separating them.

On this clonotype itself: A read error is possible here, since a much larger clone lies one base away. J is TRBJ2-6 and V is TRBV5-6; D gene uncertain. The V end was cut by 5 bases, the J end by 4 bases, with 1 base between. The CDR3 is 11 residues long. Germline values: CDR1 SGHDT, CDR2 YYEEEE. The CDR3 here is CASRGANVLTF. In nucleotides, the CDR3 is TGTGCCAGCAGGGGGGCCAACGTCCTGACTTTC.

The V and J genes are TRBV5-5 and TRBJ2-1, with D uncertain. The CDR3 runs to 15 residues. V dropped 0 bases and J dropped 0 bases, with 7 bases sitting between them. Looked up from germline, CDR1 is SGHKS and CDR2 is YYEKEE (reference sequence). The DNA for the CDR3 is TGTGCCAGCAGCTTGGGCGGAGACTCCTACAATGAGCAGTTCTTC. Translating it yields CASSLGGDSYNEQFF.

Ten or more counts support this clonotype. V gene TRBV6-4 combines with J gene TRBJ2-3; D unresolved. Germline loops: CDR1 MRHNA, CDR2 SNTAGT. The V end was cut by 3 bases, the J end by 7 bases, with 14 bases between. The CDR3 is 14 amino acids. The CDR3 DNA reads as TGTGCCAGCAGTGAGAACCCTGGCGTTTATACGCAGTATTTT. It yields the protein CASSENPGVYTQYF.

The sample holds a few counts of this clonotype. The rearrangement links TRBV7-7 to TRBJ2-1; D remains ambiguous. The CDR3 is made up of 14 amino acids. Between the trimmed V and J ends, which lost 0 bases and 7 bases, there was a span of 10 bases. The germline V gene encodes CDR1 SSHAT and CDR2 FNYEAQ (reference sequence). The CDR3 here is CASSLAGPGNEQFF. CDR3 DNA: TGTGCCAGCAGCTTAGCAGGGCCTGGGAATGAGCAGTTCTTC.

This sequence joins TRBV29-1 and TRBJ1-4; D not certain. V was shortened by 4 bases and J by 5 bases, with 8 bases between the two germline ends. Per germline, CDR1 SQVTM and CDR2 ANQGSEA. CDR3 size: 12 residues. The CDR3 here is CSVAGVNEKLFF. The CDR3 bases are TGCAGCGTTGCAGGAGTCAATGAAAAACTGTTTTTT.

This sequence joins TRBV18 and TRBJ1-6; D unclear. Germline lookup yields CDR1 KGHSH and CDR2 LQKENI. V was shortened by 2 bases and J by 9 bases, with 8 bases between the two germline ends. This CDR3 comprises 13 residues. The CDR3 region has the DNA TGTGCCAGCTCACCAGTAGTAGCTTCACCCCTCCACTTT. This encodes CASSPVVASPLHF.

This clonotype was observed at least ten times. The V and J genes are TRBV5-1 and TRBJ1-1; D remains unclear. Germline CDR1 reads SGHRS; CDR2 reads YFSETQ. Between the trimmed V and J ends, which lost 0 bases and 7 bases, there was a span of 10 bases. The CDR3 has 13 residues. As DNA, the CDR3 is TGCGCCAGCAGCTTGGCCTGGACTGATGAAGCTTTCTTT. Protein sequence: CASSLAWTDEAFF.

This clonotype occurred many times. The rearrangement uses TRBV20-1 and TRBJ2-7, with 7 bases identical to TRBD1. Germline lookup yields CDR1 DFQATT and CDR2 SNEGSKA (reference sequence). The CDR3 is 13 amino acids. CDR3 nucleotide sequence: TGCAGCGCCCACCGGGACAGATCCTACGAGCAGTACTTC. This sequence encodes CSAHRDRSYEQYF.

This clonotype was found a few times. Here the CDR3 DNA reads TGTGCCAGCGGGATTTCTCTTCCCTACGAGCAGTACTTC. Residues: CASGISLPYEQYF. The chain employs TRBV12-3 or TRBV12-4 and TRBJ2-7; no clear D gene. V was clipped by 8 bases and J by 2 bases, with 13 bases between them. The CDR3 is made up of 13 amino acids.

This clonotype showed up just a few times. The chain links TRBV30 to TRBJ2-1; TRBD2 matches 7 bases. The V segment lost 1 base and the J segment 3 bases; nucleotides outside the gene matches: 0. The CDR3 loop spans 13 amino acids. CDR1 GTSNPN and CDR2 SVGIG come from the germline V gene (reference sequence). CDR3 protein: CAWSGGGYNEQFF. The CDR3 nucleotides are TGTGCCTGGAGTGGCGGGGGCTACAATGAGCAGTTCTTC.